This section outlines one T cell receptor (beta chain) sequence together with its context. RNA, at roughly 0.45 to 1 ug, was reverse transcribed with random hexamers. Using its own MiXCR run on the immunoSEQ multiplex PCR reads, TCRdb lists one record per CDR3 protein. The sample includes approximately 220,000 distinct CDR3 sequences, around 90% seen only once; the top ten take roughly 0.13%. Trimming cost V 4 bases and J 3 bases; bases outside gene matches: 3. Germline lookup yields CDR1 SGHDN and CDR2 FVKESK. CDR3 size: 13 residues. The data are from a study of CD8 T cells in Susac syndrome. Source material: CD8+ T cells from PBMCs. The TCR sequence derives from a human donor with multiple sclerosis. This chain joins TRBV14 and TRBJ2-7; TRBD2 aligns across 7 bases. CDR3 loop: CASSPASGYEQYF. Written as DNA, the CDR3 is TGTGCCAGCAGCCCGGCTAGCGGCTACGAGCAGTACTTC.